Below, 23 T cell receptor beta chains from the same sample are listed, as sequenced in a study of identical twins. TCRdb ran MiXCR on the 5' RACE reads and lists one entry per CDR3 protein. The sample consists of approximately 1.8 million distinct CDR3 sequences, 25% to 35% of them appearing once. Specimen: cord blood. The source of these receptors is a newborn girl in good health.

This clonotype turned up a few times. This chain connects TRBV25-1 to TRBJ2-1, with TRBD2 identical over 10 bases. The CDR3 is made up of 16 amino acids. Trimming at V came to 1 base and at J to 3 bases, leaving 3 bases not matched to a gene. Germline CDR1 is MGHDK and CDR2 is SYGVNS. DNA of the CDR3: TGTGCCAGCAGTGAATCTAGGACTAGCGGCTACAATGAGCAGTTCTTC. It codes for CASSESRTSGYNEQFF.

This clonotype was found once. CDR3 sequence (DNA): TGCAGTGCTAGGAGGGTAGCGGGGTTCACAGATACGCAGTATTTT. Protein sequence: CSARRVAGFTDTQYF. The chain combines TRBV20-1 with TRBJ2-3; 8 nucleotides agree with TRBD2. The germline V gene encodes CDR1 DFQATT and CDR2 SNEGSKA (reference sequence). The V segment lost 3 bases and the J segment 2 bases; nucleotides outside the gene matches: 7. There are 15 residues in the CDR3.

As concerns this clonotype: This may stem from a read error, because a much larger clone lies one nucleotide away. The CDR3 spells CASGFAQGYEQYF. The CDR3 DNA sequence: TGTGCCAGCGGTTTTGCACAGGGCTACGAGCAGTACTTC. The rearrangement uses TRBV28 and TRBJ2-7; D is possibly TRBD1 (6 bases). The CDR3 has 13 amino acids. Germline loops: CDR1 MDHEN, CDR2 SYDVKM.

A few counts support this clonotype. This chain connects TRBV20-1 to TRBJ1-6; D gene uncertain. Per germline, CDR1 DFQATT and CDR2 SNEGSKA (reference sequence). CDR3 length: 15 amino acids. The V gene lost 0 bases and the J gene lost 4 bases, with 10 bases spanning the gap. The CDR3 loop reads CSARDLAGYNSPLHF. For the CDR3, the DNA is TGCAGTGCTAGAGATCTGGCAGGTTATAATTCACCCCTCCACTTT.

The V and J genes are TRBV6-5 and TRBJ2-3; no reliable D call. Trimming took off 6 bases at V and 0 bases at J, with 13 bases between the two ends. Germline CDR1 MNHEY, CDR2 SVGAGI. This CDR3 is 15 amino acids long. The CDR3 DNA reads as TGTGCCAGCAGCGCCGGGTCTTATAGCACAGATACGCAGTATTTT. The encoded protein is CASSAGSYSTDTQYF.

About this clonotype itself: Possible read error: a much larger clone is one base away. The genes are TRBV10-3 and TRBJ2-1; D unresolved. The length of the CDR3 is 13 residues. Germline assignment: CDR1 ENHRY and CDR2 SYGVKD. The V gene lost 0 bases and the J gene lost 8 bases, with 8 bases spanning the gap. The CDR3 region has the DNA TGTGCCATCAGTGAGTCTTCGTACCATGAGCAGTTCTTC. Amino acids: CAISESSYHEQFF.

This sequence joins TRBV20-1 and TRBJ2-2; perhaps TRBD2 as D (6 bases). The ends were cut back, 3 bases at V and 1 base at J, with 9 bases in the middle. This CDR3 contains 14 residues. Germline CDR1 DFQATT, CDR2 SNEGSKA (reference sequence). The CDR3: CSASMGGNTGELFF. CDR3 nucleotide sequence: TGCAGTGCTAGTATGGGAGGGAACACCGGGGAGCTGTTTTTT.

Concerning this clonotype: Mismatch with germline at one junction end may stem from a read error. V usage is TRBV28 and J usage is TRBJ2-7; 10 bases map to TRBD2. The CDR3 runs to 17 residues. The germline gives CDR1 MDHEN, CDR2 SYDVKM. CDR3 loop: CASSFPLSGRGIYEQYF. The CDR3 bases are TGTGCTAGCAGTTTTCCCCTGAGCGGGAGGGGAATCTACGAGCAGTACTTC.

CDR3 amino acids: CASSPEPGSKNTEAFF. CDR3 coding DNA: TGTGCCAGCAGCCCCGAGCCAGGGTCCAAGAACACTGAAGCTTTCTTT. This chain uses TRBV4-2 with TRBJ1-1; a possible D gene is TRBD1 (5 bases). With 4 bases removed from V and 1 base from J, the gap between germline ends came to 16 bases. The CDR3 has 16 residues. Germline loops: CDR1 LGHNA, CDR2 YNFKEQ.

DNA for the CDR3: TGTGCCAGCAGTGACCTCCTTAACTATGGCTACACCTTC. Translation gives CASSDLLNYGYTF. The chain has TRBV2 and TRBJ1-2; no firm D call. The CDR3 extends over 13 amino acids. V gave up 3 bases and J gave up 1 base, with 6 bases separating them. Germline CDR1 reads SNHLY; CDR2 reads FYNNEI.

This clonotype was counted only a few times. The chain recombines TRBV6-5 with TRBJ2-7; 10 positions agree with TRBD1. Germline V gene sequence: CDR1 MNHEY, CDR2 SVGAGI. J gave up 5 bases and V 7 bases, and 8 bases lay outside the gene matches. This CDR3 has 14 residues. CDR3 residues: CASIPTGTGDEQYF. The CDR3 DNA reads TGTGCCAGCATACCGACCGGGACAGGGGACGAGCAGTACTTC.

Comments on this clonotype: One end of the junction is discordant with germline, which a read error may explain. The chain recombines TRBV19 with TRBJ1-2; 8 bases agree with TRBD1. In germline, CDR1 is LNHDA, CDR2 SQIVND (reference sequence). The CDR3 sequence is 14 residues long. The CDR3 DNA is TGTGCCAGTAGTATCGGACAGGGTAACCATGGCTACACCTTC. This codes for CASSIGQGNHGYTF.

This clonotype was seen a handful of times. The rearrangement uses TRBV25-1 and TRBJ1-2; perhaps TRBD1 as D (5 bases). Germline CDR1 and CDR2: MGHDK and SYGVNS. The V gene lost 2 bases and the J gene lost 9 bases, with 7 bases spanning the gap. This CDR3 is built from 11 residues. The CDR3 DNA reads as TGTGCCAGCAGTGAACAGGGCCGCTACACCTTC. Its protein product is CASSEQGRYTF.

The chain recombines TRBV25-1 with TRBJ1-1; weak D call: TRBD1 (6 bases). The germline V and J ends were trimmed by 2 bases and 10 bases, with 11 bases remaining between them. The CDR3 contains 12 residues. Germline V lookup: CDR1 MGHDK, CDR2 SYGVNS. The CDR3 reads CASSESSGAAFF. CDR3 DNA sequence: TGTGCCAGCAGTGAAAGCTCAGGGGCAGCTTTCTTT. Together with reference TRBV25-1 and TRBJ1-1, the CDR3 gives the full variable domain: EADIYQTPRYLVIGTGKKITLECSQTMGHDKMYWYQQDPGMELHLIHYSYGVNSTEKGDLSSESTVSRIRTEHFPLTLESARPSHTSQYLCASSESSGAAFFGQGTRLTVV.

This clonotype was seen a few times. The chain carries TRBV7-2 and TRBJ2-1; 11 bases match TRBD2. The CDR3 spans 17 residues. The ends lost 2 bases at V and 6 bases at J; junction bases unmatched: 9. The germline gives CDR1 SGHTA, CDR2 FQGNSA. CDR3 sequence reads: CASSLRRGTSGLNEQFF. The DNA for the CDR3 is TGTGCCAGCAGCTTACGTCGGGGGACTAGCGGCCTCAATGAGCAGTTCTTC.

This rearrangement joins TRBV3-1 to TRBJ2-1, with 9 bases lining up with TRBD2. Per germline, CDR1 LGHDT and CDR2 YNNKEL (reference sequence). V shed 5 bases and J 8 bases; nucleotides not matched to a gene: 10. The CDR3 consists of 15 residues. CDR3 sequence reads: CASSSQSGRNHEQFF. For the CDR3, the DNA is TGTGCCAGCAGCTCACAGAGCGGGAGGAATCATGAGCAGTTCTTC.

This clonotype was seen a few times. The chain carries TRBV6-6 and TRBJ2-1, with a tentative D call TRBD1 (5 bases). V lost 9 bases and J 5 bases, leaving 11 bases between the germline ends. Looked up from germline, CDR1 is MNHNY and CDR2 is SVGAGI (reference sequence). This CDR3 is built from 12 residues. CDR3 DNA sequence: TGTGCCAGTCAAAAGGGGAACAATGAGCAGTTCTTC. Its translation is CASQKGNNEQFF.

The V gene is TRBV6-1, the J gene TRBJ1-4; TRBD1 agrees at 7 bases. With V trimmed by 5 bases and J by 8 bases, 5 bases remained unmatched. The CDR3 is 13 amino acids. Germline CDR1 reads MNHNS; CDR2 reads SASEGT. CDR3: CASSRRDREKLFF. CDR3 DNA: TGTGCCAGCAGTCGCCGGGACAGAGAAAAACTGTTTTTT.

V and J are TRBV3-1 and TRBJ1-2, with TRBD1 matching over 9 bases. This CDR3 is 17 amino acids long. Looked up from germline, CDR1 is LGHDT and CDR2 is YNNKEL (reference sequence). V dropped 4 bases and J dropped 3; count of bases not matched to a gene: 12. CDR3 residues: CASSPGRDRGIYYGYTF. The CDR3 nucleotides read TGTGCCAGCAGCCCAGGCAGAGACAGGGGGATCTACTATGGCTACACCTTC.

This chain links TRBV20-1 with TRBJ2-7, with D possibly being TRBD2 (6 bases). CDR3 length: 15 amino acids. Per the germline V gene, CDR1 is DFQATT and CDR2 is SNEGSKA (reference sequence). Trimming took off 4 bases at V and 0 bases at J, with 16 bases between the two ends. CDR3 sequence: CSAKSGTGSSYEQYF. CDR3 sequence (DNA): TGCAGTGCTAAGTCCGGGACTGGTAGCTCCTACGAGCAGTACTTC.

This clonotype was seen repeatedly, ten times or more. The rearrangement joins TRBV7-9 to TRBJ1-2; D call uncertain. The V and J ends lost 0 bases and 7 bases respectively, with 6 bases between them. Germline V CDR1 and CDR2: SEHNR, FQNEAQ (reference sequence). There are 12 residues in the CDR3. CDR3 nucleotide sequence: TGTGCCAGCAGCTTAGCAGAGGCTGGCTACACCTTC. It translates to CASSLAEAGYTF.

Notes on this clonotype: A single base separates this from a much larger clone, so it may be a read error. The V and J genes are TRBV7-8 and TRBJ2-7, with a tentative D call TRBD2 (6 bases). From germline, CDR1 is SGHVS and CDR2 FQNEAQ. V lost 5 bases and J 7 bases, leaving 21 bases between the germline ends. This CDR3 comprises 15 residues. The CDR3 DNA reads as TGTGCCAGCAGCCCCATCGGGAGCTCCTACAATGAGCAGTACTTC. It translates to CASSPIGSSYNEQYF.

This chain links TRBV27 with TRBJ1-5; D is ambiguous. Trimming removed 0 bases at V and 2 bases at J, with 14 bases between. Germline values: CDR1 MNHEY, CDR2 SMNVEV (reference sequence). This CDR3 contains 17 residues. The CDR3 here is CASSLSWRVRGNQPQHF. The CDR3, as DNA: TGTGCCAGCAGTTTATCGTGGAGGGTTCGGGGCAATCAGCCCCAGCATTTT.